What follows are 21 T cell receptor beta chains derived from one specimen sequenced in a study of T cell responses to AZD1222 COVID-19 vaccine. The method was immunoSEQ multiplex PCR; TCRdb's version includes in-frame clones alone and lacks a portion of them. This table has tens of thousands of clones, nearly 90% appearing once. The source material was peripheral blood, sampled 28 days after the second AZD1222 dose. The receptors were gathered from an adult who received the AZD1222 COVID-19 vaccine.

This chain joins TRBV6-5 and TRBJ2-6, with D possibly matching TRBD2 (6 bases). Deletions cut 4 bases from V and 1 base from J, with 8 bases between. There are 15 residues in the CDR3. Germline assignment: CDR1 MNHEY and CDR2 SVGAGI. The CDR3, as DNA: TGTGCCAGCAGTTCGGGAGCGTCTGGGGCCAACGTCCTGACTTTC. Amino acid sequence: CASSSGASGANVLTF.

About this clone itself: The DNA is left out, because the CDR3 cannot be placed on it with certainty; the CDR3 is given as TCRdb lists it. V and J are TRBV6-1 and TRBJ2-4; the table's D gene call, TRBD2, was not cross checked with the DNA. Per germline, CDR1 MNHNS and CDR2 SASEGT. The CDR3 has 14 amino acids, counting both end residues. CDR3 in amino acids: CASSDVAGGSGEYF.

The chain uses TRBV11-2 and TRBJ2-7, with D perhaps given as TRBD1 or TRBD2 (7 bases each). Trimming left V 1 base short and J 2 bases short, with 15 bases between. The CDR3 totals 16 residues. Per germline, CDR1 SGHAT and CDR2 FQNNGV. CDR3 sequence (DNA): TGTGCCAGCAGCTTAGGAGGGCAGGGGGGGGCCTACGAGCAGTACGTC. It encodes CASSLGGQGGAYEQYV.

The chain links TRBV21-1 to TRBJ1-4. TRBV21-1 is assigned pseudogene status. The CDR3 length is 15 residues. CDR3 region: CASSKERATNEKLFF. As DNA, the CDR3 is TGTGCCAGCAGCAAAGAGCGGGCAACTAATGAAAAACTGTTTTTT.

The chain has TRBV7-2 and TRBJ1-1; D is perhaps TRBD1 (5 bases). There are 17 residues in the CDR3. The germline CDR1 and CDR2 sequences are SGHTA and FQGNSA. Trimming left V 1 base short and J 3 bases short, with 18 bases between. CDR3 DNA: TGTGCCAGCAGCTTAGTAGGGCGGGGGGGATTGTACACTGAAGCTTTCTTT. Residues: CASSLVGRGGLYTEAFF.

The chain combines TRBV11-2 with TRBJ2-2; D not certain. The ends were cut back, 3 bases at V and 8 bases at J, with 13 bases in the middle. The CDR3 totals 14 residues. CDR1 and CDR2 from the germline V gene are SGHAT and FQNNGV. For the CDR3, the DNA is TGTGCCAGCAGCTTTCTTCTGGCAGCGGGGGAGCTGTTTTTT. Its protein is CASSFLLAAGELFF. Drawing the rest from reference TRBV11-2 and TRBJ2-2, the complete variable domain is EAGVAQSPRYKIIEKRQSVAFWCNPISGHATLYWYQQILGQGPKLLIQFQNNGVVDDSQLPKDRFSAERLKGVDSTLKIQPAKLEDSAVYLCASSFLLAAGELFFGEGSRLTVL.

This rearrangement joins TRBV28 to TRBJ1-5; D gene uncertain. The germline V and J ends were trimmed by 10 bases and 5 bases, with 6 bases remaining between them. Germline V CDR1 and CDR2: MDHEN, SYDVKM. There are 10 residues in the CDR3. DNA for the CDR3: TGTGCCATCGGATATCAGCCCCAGCATTTT. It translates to CAIGYQPQHF.

The CDR3 nucleotides read TGCGCCAGCAGGTCAGGGGCGCGTGGCTCCGTTACAGATACGCAGTATTTT. Its translation is CASRSGARGSVTDTQYF. The gene calls are TRBV5-1 and TRBJ2-3; possibly TRBD1 for D (6 bases). Trimming cost V 5 bases and J 3 bases, with 22 bases left between them. This CDR3 spans 17 amino acids. From germline, CDR1 is SGHRS and CDR2 YFSETQ.

The CDR3 DNA follows: TGTGCGACCCTAAAGGCCACAGGAGAAAAACTGTTTTTT. Protein sequence: CATLKATGEKLFF. J is TRBJ1-4 and V is TRBV28; a weak D match, TRBD1 (5 bases). CDR3 size: 13 residues. Germline V gene sequence: CDR1 MDHEN, CDR2 SYDVKM.

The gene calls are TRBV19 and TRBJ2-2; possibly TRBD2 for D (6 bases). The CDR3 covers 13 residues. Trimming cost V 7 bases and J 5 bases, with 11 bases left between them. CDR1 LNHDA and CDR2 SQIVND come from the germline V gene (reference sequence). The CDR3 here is CASMPGLTGELFF. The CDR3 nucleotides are TGTGCCAGTATGCCGGGACTGACCGGGGAGCTGTTTTTT.

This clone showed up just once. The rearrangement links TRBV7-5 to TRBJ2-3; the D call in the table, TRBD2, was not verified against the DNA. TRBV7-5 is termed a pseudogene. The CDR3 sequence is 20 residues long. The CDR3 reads CARSLKEGGAKLTKGDTQYF. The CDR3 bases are TGTGCCAGAAGCCTGAAAGAGGGGGGGGCAAAACTCACCAAAGGAGATACGCAGTATTTT.

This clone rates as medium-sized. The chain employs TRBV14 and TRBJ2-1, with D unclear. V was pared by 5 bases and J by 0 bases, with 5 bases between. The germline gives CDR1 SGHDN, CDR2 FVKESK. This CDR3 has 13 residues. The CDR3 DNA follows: TGTGCCAGCAGCAGGATCTCCTACAATGAGCAGTTCTTC. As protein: CASSRISYNEQFF.

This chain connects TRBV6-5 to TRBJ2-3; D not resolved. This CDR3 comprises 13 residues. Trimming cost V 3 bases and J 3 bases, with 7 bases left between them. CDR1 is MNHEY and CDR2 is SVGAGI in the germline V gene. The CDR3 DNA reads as TGTGCCAGCAGTTATATGGTGACAGATACGCAGTATTTT. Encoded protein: CASSYMVTDTQYF.

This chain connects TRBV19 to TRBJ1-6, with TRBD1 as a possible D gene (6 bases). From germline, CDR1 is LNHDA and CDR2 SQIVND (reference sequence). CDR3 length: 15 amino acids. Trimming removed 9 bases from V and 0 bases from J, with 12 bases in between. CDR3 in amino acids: CASVDSPSYNSPLHF. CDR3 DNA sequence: TGTGCCAGCGTGGACAGTCCCTCCTATAATTCACCCCTCCACTTT.

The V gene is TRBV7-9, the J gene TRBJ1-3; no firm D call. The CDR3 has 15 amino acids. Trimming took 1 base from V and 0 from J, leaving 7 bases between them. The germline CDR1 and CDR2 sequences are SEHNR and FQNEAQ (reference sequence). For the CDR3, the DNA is TGTGCCAGCAGCTTAGGAGGGAACTCTGGAAACACCATATATTTT. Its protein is CASSLGGNSGNTIYF.

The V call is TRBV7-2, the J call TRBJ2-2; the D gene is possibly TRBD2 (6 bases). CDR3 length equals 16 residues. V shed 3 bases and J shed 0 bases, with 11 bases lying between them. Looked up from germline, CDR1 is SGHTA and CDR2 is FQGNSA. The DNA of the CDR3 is TGTGCCAGCAGCTTTGTTAGCGGCTCGAACACCGGGGAGCTGTTTTTT. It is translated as CASSFVSGSNTGELFF.

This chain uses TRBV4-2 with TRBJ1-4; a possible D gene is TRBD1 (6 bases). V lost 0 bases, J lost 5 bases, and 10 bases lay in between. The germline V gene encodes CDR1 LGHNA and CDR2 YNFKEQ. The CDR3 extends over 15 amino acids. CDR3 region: CASSQEGDTNEKLFF. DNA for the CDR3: TGTGCCAGCAGCCAAGAAGGGGACACGAATGAAAAACTGTTTTTT.

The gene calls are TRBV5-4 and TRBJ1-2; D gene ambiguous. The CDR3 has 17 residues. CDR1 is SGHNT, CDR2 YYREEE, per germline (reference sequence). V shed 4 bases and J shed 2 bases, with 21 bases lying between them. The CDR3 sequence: CASSAGGSTLANYGYTF. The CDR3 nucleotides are TGTGCCAGCAGCGCCGGCGGCTCCACCCTGGCGAACTATGGCTACACCTTC.

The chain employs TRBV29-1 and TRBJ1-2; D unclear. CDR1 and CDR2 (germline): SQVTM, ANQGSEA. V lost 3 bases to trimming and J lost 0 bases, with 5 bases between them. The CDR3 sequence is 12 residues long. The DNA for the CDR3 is TGCAGCGTTGATGAAGCTAACTATGGCTACACCTTC. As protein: CSVDEANYGYTF.

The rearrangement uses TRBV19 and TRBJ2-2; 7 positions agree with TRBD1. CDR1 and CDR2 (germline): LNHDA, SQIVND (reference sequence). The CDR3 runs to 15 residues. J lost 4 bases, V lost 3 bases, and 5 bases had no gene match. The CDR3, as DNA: TGTGCCAGTAGTATCGTGGCAGGGGGCACCGGGGAGCTGTTTTTT. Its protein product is CASSIVAGGTGELFF.

Written as DNA, the CDR3 is TGTGCCAGCAGTTTACTCTCCGTACAGGGGGCCGGTTCACCCCTCCACTTT. Protein: CASSLLSVQGAGSPLHF. The V call is TRBV28, the J call TRBJ1-6, with 9 bases that match TRBD1. Germline CDR1 reads MDHEN; CDR2 reads SYDVKM. V shed 2 bases and J 9 bases; nucleotides not matched to a gene: 11. The CDR3 is 17 residues long.